The sequence of this T cell receptor beta chain was determined in a study of T cell changes during pregnancy in multiple sclerosis. CDR1 and CDR2 (germline): MNHEY, SVGAGI. The CDR3 totals 14 residues. The ends lost 8 bases at V and 6 bases at J; junction bases unmatched: 8. This table comes from immunoSEQ multiplex PCR, and its TCRdb copy is limited to in-frame clones, with some not included. The table records tens of thousands of clones, 75% to 90% of them present only once. The sample in question was CD8+ T cells from peripheral blood mononuclear cells, obtained in the second trimester of pregnancy. This chain joins TRBV6-5 and TRBJ1-4; 8 bases align to TRBD1. This sequence was found in a female donor with multiple sclerosis, enrolled in a pregnancy study. This chain's CDR3 is CASARTGPYEKLFF. The CDR3 nucleotides read TGTGCCAGCGCCAGGACAGGGCCATATGAAAAACTGTTTTTT.